The T cell receptor beta chain described here comes from a study of CD8 T cells in ankylosing spondylitis. Overall study findings and caveats: Some motif variants had been reported before (in reactive arthritis synovial fluid and blood). According to the report, clones linked to the disease were significantly enriched in matched synovial fluid samples taken from ankylosing spondylitis patients.

This clonotype was picked up many times. What it recognizes is unknown. Quantitative 5'-RACE with molecular barcodes generated TCR beta libraries. TCRdb recomputed calls from the 5' RACE reads with MiXCR, one row per CDR3 protein. This sample has hundreds of thousands of distinct CDR3 sequences; 7.5% to 9.5% occur once, and the top ten carry around 4.9%. CDR1 and CDR2 (germline): SGHAT, FQNNGV. The V and J ends lost 5 bases and 9 bases, in that order; junction bases with no gene match: 17. The CDR3 covers 19 residues. The material sequenced was blood, either unsorted or a sorted T cell fraction (not recorded which). This clonotype was sampled from a female donor with ankylosing spondylitis or in good health (not recorded which). The chain recombines TRBV11-2 with TRBJ2-1, with 15 bases fitting TRBD2. As DNA, the CDR3 is TGTGCCAGCAGCCCATGGACTAGCGGGAGGGTTTTGAAACCCCGTGAGCAGTTCTTC. It is translated as CASSPWTSGRVLKPREQFF.